The clone carrying this T cell receptor beta chain was detected only a few times. Antigen unknown. The sample is drawn from a study of blood T cells in healthy people across ages. Findings of the study overall: With age, beta diversity per million T cells declined roughly linearly, significantly by 40 to 50. Both naive CD4+ cell counts and diversity were greater in long-lived donors than in aged donors. Estimates of total diversity, which came from one million sequenced T cells, were considered to be underestimates.

Researchers report isolating at least 6.5 million PBMCs per sample. A sample-barcoded 5' primer and a J-beta primer mix were used in a second PCR of roughly 7 to 12 cycles. TCRdb re-called the 5' RACE reads with MiXCR, one entry per CDR3 protein. The data show 700,000 to 850,000 distinct CDR3 sequences, about 48% seen once. The CDR3 totals 12 residues. Germline V gives CDR1 MNHEY, CDR2 SMNVEV (reference sequence). The rearrangement links TRBV27 to TRBJ2-5; D remains unclear. The J call may be faulty, since TRBJ2-7 better matches the DNA end. The sequenced sample was blood. This receptor was taken from a man at least 80 years old in good health. CDR3 DNA sequence: TGTGCCAGCAGTGGCCTCCTAGACGAGCAGTACTTC. Translation: CASSGLLDEQYF.